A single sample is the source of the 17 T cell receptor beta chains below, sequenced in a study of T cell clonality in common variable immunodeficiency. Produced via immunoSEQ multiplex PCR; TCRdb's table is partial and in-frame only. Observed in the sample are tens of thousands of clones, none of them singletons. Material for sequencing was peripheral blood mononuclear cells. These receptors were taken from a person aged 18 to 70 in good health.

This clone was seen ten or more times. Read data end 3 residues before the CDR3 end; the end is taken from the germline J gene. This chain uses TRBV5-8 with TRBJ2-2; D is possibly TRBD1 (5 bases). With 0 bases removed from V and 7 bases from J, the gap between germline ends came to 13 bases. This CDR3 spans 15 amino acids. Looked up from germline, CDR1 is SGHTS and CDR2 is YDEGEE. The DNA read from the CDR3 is TGTGCCAGCAGCTTGGGAGGACACTCTCTCGGGGAG. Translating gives CASSLGGHSLGE. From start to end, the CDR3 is CASSLGGHSLGELFF.

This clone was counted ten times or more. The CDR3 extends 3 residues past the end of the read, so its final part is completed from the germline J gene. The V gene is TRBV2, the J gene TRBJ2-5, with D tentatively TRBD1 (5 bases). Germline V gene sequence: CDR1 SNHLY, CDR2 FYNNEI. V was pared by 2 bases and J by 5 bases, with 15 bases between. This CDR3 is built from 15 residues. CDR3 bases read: TGTGCCAGCAGTGAAAGGGGCGCGGTGGGGGAGACC. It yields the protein CASSERGAVGET. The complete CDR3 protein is CASSERGAVGETQYF.

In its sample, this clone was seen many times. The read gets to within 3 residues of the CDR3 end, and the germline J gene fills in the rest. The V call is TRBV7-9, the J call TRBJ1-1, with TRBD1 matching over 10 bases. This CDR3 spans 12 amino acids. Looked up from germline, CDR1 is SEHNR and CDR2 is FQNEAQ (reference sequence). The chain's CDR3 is CASSRDRGYAFF. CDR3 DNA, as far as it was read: TGTGCCAGCAGCCGGGACAGGGGCTAC.

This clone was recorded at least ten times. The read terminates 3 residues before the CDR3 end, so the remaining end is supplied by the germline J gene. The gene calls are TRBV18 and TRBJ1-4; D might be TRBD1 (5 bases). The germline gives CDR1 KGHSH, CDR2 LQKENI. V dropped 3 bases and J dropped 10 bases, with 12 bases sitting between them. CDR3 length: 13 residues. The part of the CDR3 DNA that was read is TGTGCCAGCTCACCGGCGACAGAAGGAAAA. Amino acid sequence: CASSPATEGK. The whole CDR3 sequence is CASSPATEGKLFF.

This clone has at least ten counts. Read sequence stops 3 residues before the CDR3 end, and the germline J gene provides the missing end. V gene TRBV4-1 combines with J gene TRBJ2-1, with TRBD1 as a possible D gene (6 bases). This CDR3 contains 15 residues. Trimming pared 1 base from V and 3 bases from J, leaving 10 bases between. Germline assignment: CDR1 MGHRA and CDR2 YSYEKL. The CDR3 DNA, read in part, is TGCGCCAGCAGCCAAGGGACAGCCAGCTACAATGAG. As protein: CASSQGTASYNE. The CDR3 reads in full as CASSQGTASYNEQFF.

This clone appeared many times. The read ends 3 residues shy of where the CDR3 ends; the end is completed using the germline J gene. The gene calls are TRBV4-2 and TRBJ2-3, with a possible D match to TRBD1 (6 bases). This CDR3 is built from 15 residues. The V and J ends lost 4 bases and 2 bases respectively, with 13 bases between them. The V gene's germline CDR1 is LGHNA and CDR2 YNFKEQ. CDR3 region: CASSPVTGDTDTQYF. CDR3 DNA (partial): TGTGCCAGCAGCCCAGTGACAGGAGACACAGATACG.

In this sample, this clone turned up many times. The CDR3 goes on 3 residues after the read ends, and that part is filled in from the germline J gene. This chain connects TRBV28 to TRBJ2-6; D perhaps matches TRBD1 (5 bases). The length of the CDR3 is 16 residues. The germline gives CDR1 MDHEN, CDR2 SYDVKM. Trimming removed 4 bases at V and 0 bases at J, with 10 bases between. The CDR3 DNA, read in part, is TGTGCCAGCAGTTCACAGGTGCGCTCTGGGGCCAACGTC. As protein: CASSSQVRSGANV. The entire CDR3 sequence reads CASSSQVRSGANVLTF.

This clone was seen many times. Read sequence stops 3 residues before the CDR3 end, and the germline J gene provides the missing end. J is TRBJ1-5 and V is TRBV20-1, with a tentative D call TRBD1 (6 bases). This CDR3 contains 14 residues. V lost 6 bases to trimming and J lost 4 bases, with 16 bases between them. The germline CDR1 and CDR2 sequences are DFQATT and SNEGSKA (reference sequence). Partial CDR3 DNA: TGCAGTGCCACTACAGGGAGGGAGAATCAGCCC. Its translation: CSATTGRENQP. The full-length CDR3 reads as CSATTGRENQPQHF.

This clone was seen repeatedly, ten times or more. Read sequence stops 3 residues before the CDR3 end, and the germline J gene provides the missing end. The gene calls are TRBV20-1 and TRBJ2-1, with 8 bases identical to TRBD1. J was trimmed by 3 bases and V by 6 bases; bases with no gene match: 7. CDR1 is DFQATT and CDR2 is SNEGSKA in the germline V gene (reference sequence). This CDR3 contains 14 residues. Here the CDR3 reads CSAEGTGDYNEQFF. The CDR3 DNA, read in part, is TGCAGTGCGGAAGGGACAGGTGACTACAATGAG.

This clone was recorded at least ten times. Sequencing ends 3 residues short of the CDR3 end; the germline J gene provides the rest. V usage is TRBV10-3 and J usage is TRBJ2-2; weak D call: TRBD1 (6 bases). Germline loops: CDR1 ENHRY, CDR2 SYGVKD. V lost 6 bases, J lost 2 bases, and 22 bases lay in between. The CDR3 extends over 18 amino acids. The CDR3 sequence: CAIRAQTGGTTNTGELFF. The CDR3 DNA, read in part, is TGTGCCATCAGAGCCCAGACCGGTGGGACAACTAACACCGGGGAG.

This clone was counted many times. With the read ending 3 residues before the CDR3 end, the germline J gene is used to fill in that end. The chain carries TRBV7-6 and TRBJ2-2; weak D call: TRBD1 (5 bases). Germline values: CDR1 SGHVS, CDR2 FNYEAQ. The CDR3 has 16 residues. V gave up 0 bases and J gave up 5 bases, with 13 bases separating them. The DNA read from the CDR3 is TGTGCCAGCAGCTTAGCCCTCCCAGGGTCTACCGGGGAG. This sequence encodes CASSLALPGSTGE. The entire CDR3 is CASSLALPGSTGELFF.

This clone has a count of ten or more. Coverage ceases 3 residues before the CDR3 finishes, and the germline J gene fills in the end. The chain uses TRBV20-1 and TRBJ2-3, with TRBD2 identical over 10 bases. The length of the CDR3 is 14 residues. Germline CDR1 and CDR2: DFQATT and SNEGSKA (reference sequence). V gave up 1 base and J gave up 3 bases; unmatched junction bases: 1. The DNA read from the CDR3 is TGCAGTGCTAGAGTGGGACTAGCGACAGATACG. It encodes CSARVGLATDT. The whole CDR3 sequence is CSARVGLATDTQYF.

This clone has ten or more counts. CDR3 DNA (partial): TGTGCCAGCAGCCAAGAGGACTCTATGCGCCTCGAG. Its protein product is CASSQEDSMRLE. In full, the CDR3 reads CASSQEDSMRLEQYF. The gene calls are TRBV14 and TRBJ2-7; maybe TRBD2 (5 bases). Coverage ceases 3 residues before the CDR3 finishes, and the germline J gene fills in the end. Germline lookup yields CDR1 SGHDN and CDR2 FVKESK. The germline V and J ends were trimmed by 0 bases and 6 bases, with 15 bases remaining between them. CDR3 length: 15 amino acids.

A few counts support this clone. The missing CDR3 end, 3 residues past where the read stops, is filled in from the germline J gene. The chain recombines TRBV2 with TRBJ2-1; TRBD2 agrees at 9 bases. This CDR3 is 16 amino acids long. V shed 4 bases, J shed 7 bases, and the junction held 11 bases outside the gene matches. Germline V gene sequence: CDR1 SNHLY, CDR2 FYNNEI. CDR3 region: CASSGMGGGAANEQFF. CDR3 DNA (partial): TGTGCCAGCAGTGGTATGGGCGGGGGGGCCGCAAATGAG.

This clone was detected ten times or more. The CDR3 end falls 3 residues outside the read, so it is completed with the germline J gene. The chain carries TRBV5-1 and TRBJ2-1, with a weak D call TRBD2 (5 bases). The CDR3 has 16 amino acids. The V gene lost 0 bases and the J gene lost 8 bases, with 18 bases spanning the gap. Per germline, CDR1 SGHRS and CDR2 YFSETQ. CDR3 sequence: CASSLAGVLNGDEQFF. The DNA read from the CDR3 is TGCGCCAGCAGCTTGGCCGGGGTATTGAATGGTGATGAG.

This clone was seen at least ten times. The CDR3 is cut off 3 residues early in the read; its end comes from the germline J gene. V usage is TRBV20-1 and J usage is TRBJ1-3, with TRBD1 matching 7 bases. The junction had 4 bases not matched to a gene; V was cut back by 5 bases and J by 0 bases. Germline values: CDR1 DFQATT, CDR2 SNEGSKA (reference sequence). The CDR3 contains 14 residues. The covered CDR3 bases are TGCAGTGCTGCGGGACAGAGCTCTGGAAACACC. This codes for CSAAGQSSGNT. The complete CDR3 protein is CSAAGQSSGNTIYF.

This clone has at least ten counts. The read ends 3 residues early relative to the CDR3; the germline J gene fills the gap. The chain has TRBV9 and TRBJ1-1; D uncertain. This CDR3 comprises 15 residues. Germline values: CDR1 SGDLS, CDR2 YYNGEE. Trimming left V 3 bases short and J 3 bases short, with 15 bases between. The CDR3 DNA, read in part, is TGTGCCAGCAGCGGCCATAAGGACTCTTACACTGAA. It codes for CASSGHKDSYTE. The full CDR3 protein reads CASSGHKDSYTEAFF.